Listed below are T cell receptor beta chains from one sample, sequenced in a study of metastatic and nonmetastatic thyroid tumors. With MiXCR, TCRdb called clones anew from the PCR reads. This table holds 22,000 or so clones, roughly a fifth found once. Sequencing used blood. These receptors were collected from a female donor with papillary thyroid cancer or a benign thyroid nodule (not recorded which). Some clones in this sample may be carry-over from other donors' samples. CDR3s include the opening cysteine and the closing phenylalanine or tryptophan. D genes are given only for firm matches. Clone size is shown for a subset of rows, as once, few, many or a class of expanded clone.

v_call	j_call	clone_size	d_call	cdr3_nt	cdr3_aa
TRBV7-2	TRBJ2-7	.	TRBD1	TGTGCCAGCAGTCCGACCGGGACAGGGATTGGCGAGCAGTACTTC	CASSPTGTGIGEQYF
TRBV28	TRBJ2-1	many	TRBD1	TGTGCCAGCAGTTTATTGAGACAGGGGGCTAGGTTCTTC	CASSLLRQGARFF
TRBV7-9	TRBJ2-2	.	TRBD2	TGTGCCAGCAGCGCCCAACCCGGGACTAGCGGAAAAGCGAACACCGGGGAGCTGTTTTTT	CASSAQPGTSGKANTGELFF
TRBV27	TRBJ1-2	.	.	TGTGCCAGCAGGTGCGACAGCCTCCTGCTCGGCGGCTACACCTTC	CASRCDSLLLGGYTF
TRBV12-3/TRBV12-4	TRBJ2-1	few	.	TGTGCCAACAGCCTCGGGGGAATCTACAATGAGCAGTTCTTC	CANSLGGIYNEQFF
TRBV27	TRBJ2-3	many	TRBD1	TGTGCCAGCAGTTTTTTTGGGACAGGGGGTTTCACAGATACGCAGTATTTT	CASSFFGTGGFTDTQYF
TRBV13	TRBJ2-1	.	TRBD2	TGTGCCAGCAAACTTATAGCGGGGGGTTACAATGAGCAGTTCTTC	CASKLIAGGYNEQFF
TRBV7-6	TRBJ1-1	.	.	TGTGCCAGCAGCTTAGAGGCGGTGAACACTGAAGCTTTCTTT	CASSLEAVNTEAFF
TRBV20-1	TRBJ2-7	.	TRBD2	TGCAGTGCTAGGACCGGGACTAGCTCCTACGAGCAGTACTTC	CSARTGTSSYEQYF
TRBV6-1	TRBJ1-4	many	TRBD1	TGTGCCGGATCCCCCGGGACAGTTAATGAAAAACTGTTTTTT	CAGSPGTVNEKLFF
TRBV5-4	TRBJ2-5	.	.	TGTGCCAGCAGCTTGCCGCTCGGCGGGGGCGAGACCCAGTACTTC	CASSLPLGGGETQYF
TRBV12-3/TRBV12-4	TRBJ1-6	medium-sized	.	TGTGCCAGCAGTTTGCGGCGGGGACCCCTCCACTTT	CASSLRRGPLHF
TRBV4-1	TRBJ2-7	many	TRBD1	TGCGCCAGCAGCCAAGATCGGACAGGGAAATACGAGCAGTACTTC	CASSQDRTGKYEQYF
TRBV5-1	TRBJ2-7	.	.	TGCGCCAGCAGCTTGGTCAACCCGACGGGTAACGACGAGCAGTACTTC	CASSLVNPTGNDEQYF
TRBV20-1	TRBJ2-7	many	TRBD1	TGCAGTGCTAGAGATTCGAGGGCAGGGGGCTTCGACGAGCAGTACTTC	CSARDSRAGGFDEQYF
TRBV28	TRBJ2-2	.	.	TGTGCCAGCAGTTTAGGGGGCCTAGCGGCGAACACCGGGGAGCTGTTTTTT	CASSLGGLAANTGELFF
TRBV20-1	TRBJ1-2	.	TRBD1	TGCAGTGATAGAGAACAGCAGGGGGCATTTCGCTACACCTTC	CSDREQQGAFRYTF
TRBV6-4	TRBJ1-1	.	TRBD1	TGTGCCAGCAGTCCAGGGACAGATTTATTCACTGAAGCTTTCTTT	CASSPGTDLFTEAFF
TRBV7-2	TRBJ2-5	many	TRBD2	TGTGCCAGCAGCAAACTAGCGGGGGTCCAAGAGACCCAGTACTTC	CASSKLAGVQETQYF
TRBV12-3/TRBV12-4	TRBJ2-1	many	.	TGTGCCAGCAGTTCCCATGGACACTCCTACAATGAGCAGTTCTTC	CASSSHGHSYNEQFF
TRBV2	TRBJ2-1	few	TRBD1	TGTGCCAGCAACCGGGGACAGGTATACAATGAGCAACTCTTC	CASNRGQVYNEQLF
TRBV25-1	TRBJ2-3	many	.	TGTGCCAGCACCCGAGAAACTGGGTATACGCAGTATTTT	CASTRETGYTQYF
TRBV4-3	TRBJ1-5	many	.	TGCGCCAGCAGCCAAGAATGGGTGCAGGGTCAGCCCCAGCATTTT	CASSQEWVQGQPQHF
TRBV20-1	TRBJ2-5	many	.	TGCAGTGCTAGGGGACTCAGCGTTAGGGAGACCCAGTACTTC	CSARGLSVRETQYF
TRBV12-3/TRBV12-4	TRBJ2-3	few	.	TGTGCCAGCAGTTTAGGGAGGGTATTAGCGGTCGCGGGAGATACGCAGTATTTT	CASSLGRVLAVAGDTQYF
TRBV15	TRBJ1-4	many	.	TGTGCCACCAGCAGAGATTCCTCAACAGTTCGGGGATGGGAAACTAATGAAAAACTGTTTTTT	CATSRDSSTVRGWETNEKLFF
TRBV5-1	TRBJ2-1	.	TRBD2	TGCGCCAGCAGCTCAACTAGCGGGGAGCCTGGGAATGAGCAGTTCTTC	CASSSTSGEPGNEQFF
TRBV24-1	TRBJ2-3	few	.	TGTGCCACCAGTGGGGGACGCCTCTTTACAGATACGCAATATTTT	CATSGGRLFTDTQYF
TRBV5-1	TRBJ2-2	.	TRBD1	TGCGCCAGCAAGCCCCCCGGGACAGGGTCGAACACCGGGGAGCTGTTTTTT	CASKPPGTGSNTGELFF
TRBV3-1	TRBJ1-5	many	.	TGTGCCAGCAGCCTGGGGAATCAGCCCCAGCATTTT	CASSLGNQPQHF
TRBV7-2	TRBJ2-1	many	TRBD1	TGTGCCAGCAGCTGGCGACAGGGGGCCTACAATGAGCAGTTCTTC	CASSWRQGAYNEQFF
TRBV18	TRBJ2-2	many	.	TGTGCCAGCTCGCCACCCAGGGGACTCGGCACCGGGGAGCTGTTTTTT	CASSPPRGLGTGELFF
TRBV11-3	TRBJ1-2	many	TRBD1	TGTGCCAGCAGCCGGACAGGGCCCTATGGCTACACCTTC	CASSRTGPYGYTF
TRBV5-1	TRBJ1-5	many	.	TGCGCCAGCAGCTTGGTCTTCGGGGTAGGACAGCCCCAGCATTTT	CASSLVFGVGQPQHF
TRBV7-9	TRBJ1-1	.	TRBD1	TGTGCCAGCAGCTTCGACAGGGTCCTGGACACTGAAGCTTTCTTT	CASSFDRVLDTEAFF